The 19 T cell receptor beta chains reported below all come from one sample, sequenced in a study of T cells in Graves' hyperthyroidism and ophthalmopathy (dated by TCRdb to the late 2010s). Libraries were prepared through multiplex PCR. Reads for this sample came from an Illumina HiSeq 2000. The TCR beta CDR3 regions were amplified from RNA transcripts. For the first round of RT-PCR on the TCR CDR3, the HTBI primer set was used together with the Qiagen OneStep RT-PCR kit. TCRdb redid the processing of the public reads, applying fastp at Q25 and MiXCR, and retained in-frame beta chains. Each entry merges the rows of one CDR3 protein and shows their most common DNA and genes. In this sample the table shows a few hundred thousand distinct CDR3 sequences, around 15% of which occur a single time. The biggest ten clones account for around 32% of the sample. Material: blood. The origin of the receptors is a woman aged 40 to 50 with Graves' ophthalmopathy.

The rearrangement uses TRBV7-9 and TRBJ1-1, with a tentative D call TRBD1 (6 bases). This CDR3 region has 15 residues. Germline V gives CDR1 SEHNR, CDR2 FQNEAQ (reference sequence). Trimming left V 6 bases short and J 1 base short, with 15 bases between. DNA for the CDR3: TGTGCCAGCAGGCGGGGGCGCGGGAGGAACACTGAAGCTTTCTTT. Amino acids: CASRRGRGRNTEAFF.

This sequence joins TRBV18 and TRBJ2-2, with a weak D call TRBD2 (6 bases). CDR1 KGHSH and CDR2 LQKENI come from the germline V gene. The V end was cut by 4 bases, the J end by 3 bases, with 9 bases between. The CDR3 covers 14 residues. This chain's CDR3 is CASSLAEYTGELFF. Written as DNA, the CDR3 is TGTGCCAGCTCACTAGCGGAATACACCGGGGAGCTGTTTTTT.

The chain links TRBV7-9 to TRBJ1-2; weak D call: TRBD1 (5 bases). The length of the CDR3 is 17 residues. The germline V and J ends were trimmed by 4 bases and 1 base, with 19 bases remaining between them. Germline V gene sequence: CDR1 SEHNR, CDR2 FQNEAQ (reference sequence). CDR3 coding DNA: TGTGCCAGCAGCTACGCTAGACGCTGGGACTTTAACTATGGCTACACCTTC. Encoded protein: CASSYARRWDFNYGYTF.

This clonotype was counted ten times or more. The J gene is TRBJ1-1, the V gene TRBV6-1, with D possibly TRBD1 on 6 matching bases. CDR1 and CDR2 (germline): MNHNS, SASEGT. The CDR3 consists of 15 residues. Trimming stripped 3 bases from V and 1 base from J, with 12 bases between. The CDR3 DNA follows: TGTGCCAGCAGTGAGTGGGGGCGCGGGAACACTGAAGCTTTCTTT. Protein product: CASSEWGRGNTEAFF.

This clonotype was seen ten or more times. This chain joins TRBV5-6 and TRBJ2-7, with TRBD2 as a possible D gene (5 bases). V lost 4 bases and J lost 3, with 11 bases in between. The CDR3 loop spans 13 amino acids. The germline V gene has CDR1 SGHDT and CDR2 YYEEEE. The chain's CDR3 is CASSKDWDYEQYF. The CDR3 DNA follows: TGTGCCAGCAGCAAGGACTGGGACTACGAGCAGTACTTC.

The V call is TRBV15, the J call TRBJ1-6; D is uncertain. Germline values: CDR1 LNHNV, CDR2 YYDKDF (reference sequence). This CDR3 is 16 amino acids long. V was trimmed by 0 bases and J by 7 bases, leaving 13 bases between them. The CDR3 DNA sequence: TGTGCCACCAGCAGAGATCTGGGCATGGGGAATTCACCCCTCCACTTT. Translated: CATSRDLGMGNSPLHF.

The chain combines TRBV7-8 with TRBJ1-5; tentatively, D is TRBD1 (6 bases). This CDR3 has 18 residues. Deletions cut 5 bases from V and 3 bases from J, with 23 bases between. Looked up from germline, CDR1 is SGHVS and CDR2 is FQNEAQ. The CDR3 loop reads CASSPHGGGSGNNQPQHF. The CDR3 DNA sequence: TGTGCCAGCAGCCCACACGGAGGGGGGTCTGGGAACAATCAGCCCCAGCATTTT.

This chain connects TRBV10-3 to TRBJ2-3; 9 nucleotides align to TRBD2. The CDR3 consists of 20 residues. Germline V CDR1 and CDR2: ENHRY, SYGVKD. V dropped 4 bases and J dropped 2; count of bases not matched to a gene: 19. The DNA for the CDR3 is TGTGCCATCAGTGCACAAGAGCCTAGCGGGAAGTCCTATTTCACAGATACGCAGTATTTT. Protein sequence: CAISAQEPSGKSYFTDTQYF.

This clonotype was counted many times. V and J are TRBV20-1 and TRBJ2-3, with TRBD2 matching over 11 bases. The junction had 10 bases not matched to a gene; V was cut back by 6 bases and J by 2 bases. This CDR3 has 16 residues. CDR1 and CDR2 (germline): DFQATT, SNEGSKA (reference sequence). The CDR3 spells CSAAKPTSGTTDTQYF. DNA of the CDR3: TGCAGTGCAGCCAAACCGACTAGCGGGACCACAGATACGCAGTATTTT.

In this sample, this clonotype turned up many times. The chain employs TRBV6-1 and TRBJ1-4; 11 nucleotides line up with TRBD1. The germline CDR1 and CDR2 sequences are MNHNS and SASEGT. The CDR3 length is 16 residues. V shed 5 bases, J shed 4 bases, and the junction held 6 bases outside the gene matches. The CDR3 sequence is CASSYSGTGGNEKLFF. The CDR3 coding sequence is TGTGCCAGCAGTTATTCCGGGACAGGGGGTAATGAAAAACTGTTTTTT.

The rearrangement uses TRBV5-1 and TRBJ2-5; D is unresolved. Trimming left V 4 bases short and J 1 base short, with 8 bases between. The V gene's germline CDR1 is SGHRS and CDR2 YFSETQ. The CDR3 is 13 residues long. The CDR3 bases are TGCGCCAGCAGCCTCCGGGCCCAAGAGACCCAGTACTTC. It translates to CASSLRAQETQYF.

This clonotype was picked up many times. This chain uses TRBV12-3 or TRBV12-4 with TRBJ2-7; D remains unclear. This CDR3 has 13 amino acids. Trimming took 3 bases from V and 3 from J, leaving 9 bases between them. The CDR3 DNA sequence: TGTGCCAGCAGTTTTTCTTGGCTCTACGAGCAGTACTTC. Translating it yields CASSFSWLYEQYF.

This clonotype was counted ten times or more. The gene calls are TRBV7-2 and TRBJ2-3, with D tentatively TRBD1 (6 bases). The CDR3 has 15 amino acids. Germline V gene data show CDR1 as SGHTA and CDR2 as FQGNSA. Between the trimmed V and J ends, which lost 2 bases and 1 base, there was a span of 10 bases. CDR3 nucleotide sequence: TGTGCCAGCAGCTTACCTCGACAGGGCACAGATACGCAGTATTTT. As protein: CASSLPRQGTDTQYF. Supplemented by reference TRBV7-2 and TRBJ2-3, the full variable domain reads GAGVSQSPSNKVTEKGKDVELRCDPISGHTALYWYRQSLGQGLEFLIYFQGNSAPDKSGLPSDRFSAERTGGSVSTLTIQRTQQEDSAVYLCASSLPRQGTDTQYFGPGTRLTVL.

The chain combines TRBV2 with TRBJ2-1; maybe TRBD2 (6 bases). The V gene lost 6 bases and the J gene lost 5 bases, with 14 bases spanning the gap. Germline V CDR1 and CDR2: SNHLY, FYNNEI. This CDR3 has 14 amino acids. The CDR3 nucleotides are TGTGCCAGCAGCTTCCCTAGCGCCGACAATGAGCAGTTCTTC. Protein sequence: CASSFPSADNEQFF.

Concerning this clonotype: Relative to the germline gene, one junction end is altered; a read error may explain this. The gene calls are TRBV6-5 and TRBJ1-1; D may be TRBD1 (5 bases). Germline values: CDR1 MNHEY, CDR2 SVGAGI. This CDR3 spans 14 amino acids. The CDR3, as DNA: TGTGCCAGCAGTTACGCAGGGAGGAACACGGAAGCTTTCTTT. It yields the protein CASSYAGRNTEAFF.

In this sample, this clonotype turned up a few times. The genes are TRBV7-2 and TRBJ1-5; a possible D gene is TRBD1 (5 bases). V was cut by 5 bases and J by 4 bases, with 9 bases left in between. Looked up from germline, CDR1 is SGHTA and CDR2 is FQGNSA. CDR3 length: 13 amino acids. In DNA form, the CDR3 reads TGTGCCAGCAGCCCAGCAGGGAATCAGCCCCAGCATTTT. Translation: CASSPAGNQPQHF.

The V call is TRBV6-1, the J call TRBJ2-7; D may be TRBD2 (5 bases). The germline V gene encodes CDR1 MNHNS and CDR2 SASEGT. V shed 4 bases and J shed 3 bases, with 10 bases lying between them. This CDR3 comprises 13 residues. The CDR3 protein is CASSARTGYEQYF. The DNA for the CDR3 is TGTGCCAGCAGTGCTCGGACTGGCTACGAGCAGTACTTC.

The CDR3 sequence: CASSLREGYYGYTF. The DNA of the CDR3 is TGTGCCAGCAGTTTACGAGAGGGGTACTATGGCTACACCTTC. V and J are TRBV12-3 or TRBV12-4 and TRBJ1-2, with D perhaps matching TRBD1 (5 bases). V was shortened by 2 bases and J by 3 bases, with 10 bases between the two germline ends. The length of the CDR3 is 14 residues.

To note about this clonotype: This may stem from a read error, because a much larger clone lies one nucleotide away. The chain uses TRBV28 and TRBJ1-5; TRBD1 matches at 7 bases. CDR1 and CDR2 from the germline V gene are MDHEN and SYDVKM. This CDR3 comprises 15 residues. This CDR3 reads CASSLRGQGDSSHYF. In DNA, the CDR3 is TGTGCCAGCAGTTTAAGAGGCCAGGGGGACAGCAGCCACTATTTT.